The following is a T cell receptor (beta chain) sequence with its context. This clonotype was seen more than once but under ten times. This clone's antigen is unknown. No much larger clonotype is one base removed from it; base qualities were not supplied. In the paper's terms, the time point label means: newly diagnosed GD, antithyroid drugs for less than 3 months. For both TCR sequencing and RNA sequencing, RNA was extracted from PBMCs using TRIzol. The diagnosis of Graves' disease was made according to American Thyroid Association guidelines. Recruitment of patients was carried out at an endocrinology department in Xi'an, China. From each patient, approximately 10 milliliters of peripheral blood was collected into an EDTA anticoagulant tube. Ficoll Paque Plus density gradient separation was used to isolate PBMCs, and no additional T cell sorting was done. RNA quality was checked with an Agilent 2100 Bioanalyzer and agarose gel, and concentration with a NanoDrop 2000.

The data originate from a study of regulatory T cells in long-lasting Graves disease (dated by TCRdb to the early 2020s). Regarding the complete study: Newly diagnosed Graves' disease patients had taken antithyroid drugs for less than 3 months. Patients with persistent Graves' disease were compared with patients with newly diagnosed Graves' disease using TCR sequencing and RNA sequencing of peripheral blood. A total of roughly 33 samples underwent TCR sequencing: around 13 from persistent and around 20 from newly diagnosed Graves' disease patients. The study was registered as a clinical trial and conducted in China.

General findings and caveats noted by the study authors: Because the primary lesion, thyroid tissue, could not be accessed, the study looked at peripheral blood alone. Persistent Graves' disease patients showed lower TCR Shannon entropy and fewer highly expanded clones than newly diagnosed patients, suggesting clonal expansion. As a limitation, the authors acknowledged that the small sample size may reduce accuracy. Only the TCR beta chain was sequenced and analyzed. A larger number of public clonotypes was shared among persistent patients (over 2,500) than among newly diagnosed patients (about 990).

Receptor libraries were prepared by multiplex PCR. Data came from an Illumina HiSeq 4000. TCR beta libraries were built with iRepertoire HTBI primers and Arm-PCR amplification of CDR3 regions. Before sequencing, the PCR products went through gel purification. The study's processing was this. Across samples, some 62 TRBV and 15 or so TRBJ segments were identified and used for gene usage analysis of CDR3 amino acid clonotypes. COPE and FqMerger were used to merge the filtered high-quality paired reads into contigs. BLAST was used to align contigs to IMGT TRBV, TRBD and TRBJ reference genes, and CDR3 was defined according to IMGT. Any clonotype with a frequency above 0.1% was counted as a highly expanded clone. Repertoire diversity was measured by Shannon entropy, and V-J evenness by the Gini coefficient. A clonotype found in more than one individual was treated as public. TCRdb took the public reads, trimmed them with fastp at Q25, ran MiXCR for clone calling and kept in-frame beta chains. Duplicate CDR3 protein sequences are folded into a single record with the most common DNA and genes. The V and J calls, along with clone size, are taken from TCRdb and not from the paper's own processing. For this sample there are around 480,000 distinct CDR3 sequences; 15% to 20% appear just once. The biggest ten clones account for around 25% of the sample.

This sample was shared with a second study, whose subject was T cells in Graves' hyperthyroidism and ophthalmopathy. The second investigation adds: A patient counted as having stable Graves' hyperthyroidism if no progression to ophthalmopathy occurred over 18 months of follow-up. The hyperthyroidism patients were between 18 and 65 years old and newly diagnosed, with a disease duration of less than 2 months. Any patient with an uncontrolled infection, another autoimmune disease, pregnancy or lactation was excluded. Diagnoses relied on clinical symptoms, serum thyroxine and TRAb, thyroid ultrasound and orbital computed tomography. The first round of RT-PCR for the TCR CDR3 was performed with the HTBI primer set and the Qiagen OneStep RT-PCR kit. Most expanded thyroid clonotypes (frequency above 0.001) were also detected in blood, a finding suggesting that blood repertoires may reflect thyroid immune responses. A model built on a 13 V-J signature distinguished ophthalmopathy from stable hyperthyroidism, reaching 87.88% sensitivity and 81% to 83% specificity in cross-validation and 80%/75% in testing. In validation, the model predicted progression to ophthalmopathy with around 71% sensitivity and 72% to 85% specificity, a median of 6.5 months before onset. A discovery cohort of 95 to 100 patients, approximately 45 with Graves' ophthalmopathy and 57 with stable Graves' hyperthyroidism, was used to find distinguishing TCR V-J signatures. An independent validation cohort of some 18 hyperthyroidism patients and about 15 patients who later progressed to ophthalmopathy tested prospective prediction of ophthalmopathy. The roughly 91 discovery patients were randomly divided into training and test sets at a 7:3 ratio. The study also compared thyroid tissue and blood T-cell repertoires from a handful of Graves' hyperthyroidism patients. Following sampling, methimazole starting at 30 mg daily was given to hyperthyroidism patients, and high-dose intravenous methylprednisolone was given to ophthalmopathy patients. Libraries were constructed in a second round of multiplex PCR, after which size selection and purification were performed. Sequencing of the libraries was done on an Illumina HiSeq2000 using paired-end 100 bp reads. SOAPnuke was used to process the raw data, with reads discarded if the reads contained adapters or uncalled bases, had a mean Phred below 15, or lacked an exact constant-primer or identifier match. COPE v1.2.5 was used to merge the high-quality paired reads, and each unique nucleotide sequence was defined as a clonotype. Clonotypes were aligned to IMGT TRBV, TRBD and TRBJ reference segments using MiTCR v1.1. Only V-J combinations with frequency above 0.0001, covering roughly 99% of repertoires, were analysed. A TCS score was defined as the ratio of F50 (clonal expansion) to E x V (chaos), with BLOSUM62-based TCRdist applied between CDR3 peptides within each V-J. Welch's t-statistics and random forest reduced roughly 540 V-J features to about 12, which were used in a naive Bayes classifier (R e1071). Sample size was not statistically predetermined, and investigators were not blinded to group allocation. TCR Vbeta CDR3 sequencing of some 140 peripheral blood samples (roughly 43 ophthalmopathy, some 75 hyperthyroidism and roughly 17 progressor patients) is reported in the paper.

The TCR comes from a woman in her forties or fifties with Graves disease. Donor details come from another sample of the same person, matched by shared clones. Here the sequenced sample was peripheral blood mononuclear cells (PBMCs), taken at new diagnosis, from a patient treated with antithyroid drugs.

The CDR3 protein is CASSYVSGNQETQYF. The nucleotide sequence is given as TGTGCCAGCAGTTACGTGTCGGGCAACCAAGAGACCCAGTACTTC. The sequence joins TRBV6-5 to TRBJ2-5; the D gene lacks a confident call. Reading from cysteine to phenylalanine, the CDR3 counts 15 amino acids. Only the CDR3 portion is preserved as DNA: 45 bases, with reading frame beginning at the first base. Via the germline V gene, CDR1 is MNHEY and CDR2 SVGAGI. Relative to germline, V is 2 bases shorter and J is 0 bases shorter, with 10 bases between their ends.